Sequencing of this T cell receptor (beta chain) was carried out in a study of blood T cell repertoires in COVID-19. Study-wide context: Acute and convalescent COVID-19 specimens originated in the United States, Italy and Spain.

Original analysis: Amplification of reference gene primers was used by the study to estimate nucleated cell counts. Assay: immunoSEQ multiplex PCR; the TCRdb copy retains only in-frame clones and omits some. V, J and clone size were drawn from that table, and D and trimming were deduced from the DNA. Of approximately 190,000 clones listed, around 77% are singletons. The receptor was isolated from a man aged 60 to 69 with active or convalescent COVID-19. Sample: peripheral blood.

In DNA, the CDR3 is TGTGCCAGCAGCTTAGCGGGAGAGTCACAAGAGACCCAGTACTTC. This gives the protein CASSLAGESQETQYF. V and J are TRBV7-6 and TRBJ2-5, with a possible D match to TRBD2 (5 bases). Germline V gives CDR1 SGHVS, CDR2 FNYEAQ. CDR3 length: 15 amino acids. V gave up 0 bases and J gave up 2 bases, with 10 bases separating them.